The 15 T cell receptor beta chains given below trace back to one sample, sequenced in a study of cytomegalovirus exposure and HLA in healthy donors. Primers for the PCR totalled 60 Vbeta and 13 Jbeta. Here immunoSEQ multiplex PCR was the method, and the copy in TCRdb shows in-frame clones only, minus some. The sample includes 150,000 to 200,000 clones, roughly a tenth seen only once; the top ten take 1% to 1.5%. Source material: PBMCs. All receptors come from a woman in her 30s in good health and CMV-seropositive.

This clone was recorded a few times. J is TRBJ2-3 and V is TRBV25-1; D not resolved. The CDR3 loop spans 16 amino acids. The germline V gene encodes CDR1 MGHDK and CDR2 SYGVNS. V lost 3 bases and J 1 base, leaving 14 bases between the germline ends. CDR3 loop: CASSDSSQVGTDTQYF. CDR3 in DNA: TGTGCCAGCAGTGACTCCAGTCAGGTGGGCACAGATACGCAGTATTTT.

This clone occurred a few times. The V and J genes are TRBV19 and TRBJ2-1, with TRBD2 identical over 8 bases. J gave up 10 bases and V 5 bases, and 22 bases lay outside the gene matches. The CDR3 runs 18 residues. In germline, CDR1 is LNHDA, CDR2 SQIVND (reference sequence). Here the CDR3 DNA reads TGTGCCAGTAGTCCCAGAGGGGGGCTAGCGGGCCAGGTGGGAGAGCAGTTCTTC. This translates into CASSPRGGLAGQVGEQFF.

This clone was detected ten times or more. The chain has TRBV5-4 and TRBJ1-2, with 9 bases matching TRBD1. Germline loops: CDR1 SGHNT, CDR2 YYREEE (reference sequence). The CDR3 spans 15 residues. Germline trimming cut 3 bases from V and 4 bases from J; bases unmatched to any gene: 7. The CDR3 region has the DNA TGTGCCAGCAGCTCCCAGGACAGGGGAGGCTATGGCTACACCTTC. This gives the protein CASSSQDRGGYGYTF.

The table lists this clone with a few counts. The V call is TRBV27, the J call TRBJ1-1; D gene unclear. The CDR3 length is 15 residues. Germline CDR1 and CDR2: MNHEY and SMNVEV (reference sequence). Between the trimmed V and J ends, which lost 3 bases and 4 bases, there was a span of 15 bases. The CDR3 nucleotides read TGTGCCAGCAGTTTCGATAGGTTGGGCAGCACTGAAGCTTTCTTT. Amino acid sequence: CASSFDRLGSTEAFF.

The chain recombines TRBV9 with TRBJ2-7; 9 bases map to TRBD2. V lost 2 bases to trimming and J lost 0 bases; unmatched junction nucleotides: 6. Looked up from germline, CDR1 is SGDLS and CDR2 is YYNGEE. This CDR3 region has 16 residues. CDR3 DNA: TGTGCCAGCAGCGTGAGGACTAGCGCCAGCTCCTACGAGCAGTACTTC. Translating gives CASSVRTSASSYEQYF.

The V and J genes are TRBV11-3 and TRBJ1-1, with a possible D match to TRBD1 (6 bases). The V end was cut by 1 base, the J end by 1 base, with 7 bases between. Germline CDR1 is SGHNT and CDR2 is YENEEA. The CDR3 consists of 14 residues. CDR3 nucleotides: TGTGCCAGCAGCTTAGGAGGGGGGAACACTGAAGCTTTCTTT. Its translation is CASSLGGGNTEAFF.

This sequence joins TRBV7-3 and TRBJ2-5; D may be TRBD1 (8 bases). The V and J ends lost 4 bases and 3 bases respectively, with 15 bases between them. Germline CDR1 and CDR2: SGHTA and FQGTGA. The CDR3 runs 15 residues. CDR3 sequence (DNA): TGTGCCAGCAGCTCGGGGGGACAGGTCGAAGAGACCCAGTACTTC. Its translation is CASSSGGQVEETQYF.

This clone was found a few times. The CDR3 DNA follows: TGTGCCAGCAGCCAAGATCAGTCGCTAGCGGGATGGACAGATACGCAGTATTTT. This translates into CASSQDQSLAGWTDTQYF. The chain employs TRBV4-2 and TRBJ2-3, with TRBD2 matching over 9 bases. With 0 bases clipped from V and 3 bases from J, the junction kept 10 bases outside the gene matches. CDR3 size: 18 residues. Germline V gives CDR1 LGHNA, CDR2 YNFKEQ.

The chain is built from TRBV28 and TRBJ2-7, with 10 bases identical to TRBD1. The trim removed 7 bases at V and 3 bases at J, leaving 9 bases unmatched. The CDR3 is 15 residues long. Germline CDR1 MDHEN, CDR2 SYDVKM. This CDR3 reads CASTSRTGGLYEQYF. CDR3 in DNA: TGTGCCAGCACCTCTAGGACAGGGGGACTCTACGAGCAGTACTTC.

The chain is built from TRBV11-2 and TRBJ1-1, with a possible D match to TRBD1 (6 bases). The CDR3 totals 14 residues. Germline CDR1 is SGHAT and CDR2 is FQNNGV. Trimming took off 4 bases at V and 3 bases at J, with 12 bases between the two ends. CDR3 sequence reads: CASSWHRAYTEAFF. Written as DNA, the CDR3 is TGTGCCAGCAGCTGGCACAGGGCTTACACTGAAGCTTTCTTT.

The chain employs TRBV6-6 and TRBJ1-2; 7 bases are shared with TRBD1. Germline CDR1 and CDR2: MNHNY and SVGAGI (reference sequence). The CDR3 length is 13 residues. The junction had 4 bases not matched to a gene; V was cut back by 5 bases and J by 4 bases. CDR3 coding DNA: TGTGCCAGCAGTGGACGGACAGGCTATGGCTACACCTTC. Amino acids: CASSGRTGYGYTF.

This clone was observed a handful of times. The genes are TRBV11-2 and TRBJ1-2; D is perhaps TRBD1 (6 bases). V lost 5 bases and J 3 bases, leaving 19 bases between the germline ends. This CDR3 is 16 amino acids long. Germline values: CDR1 SGHAT, CDR2 FQNNGV. The CDR3 here is CASSRNRDSPYYGYTF. The CDR3 DNA follows: TGTGCCAGCAGCCGAAACAGGGATTCCCCTTACTATGGCTACACCTTC.

This chain connects TRBV7-8 to TRBJ2-1; D possibly corresponds to TRBD1 (6 bases). The CDR3 runs 15 residues. V lost 1 base, J lost 4 bases, and 11 bases lay in between. Germline loops: CDR1 SGHVS, CDR2 FQNEAQ. CDR3 loop: CASSLGARGYNEQFF. In DNA, the CDR3 is TGTGCCAGCAGCTTAGGGGCCAGGGGATACAATGAGCAGTTCTTC.

As to this clone: The same CDR3 arises from other DNA sequences in this sample as well. This chain joins TRBV27 and TRBJ1-4; D is possibly TRBD1 (5 bases). Germline loops: CDR1 MNHEY, CDR2 SMNVEV (reference sequence). This CDR3 comprises 15 residues. Trimming took 2 bases from V and 0 from J, leaving 7 bases between them. CDR3: CASSLLGATNEKLFF. The CDR3 nucleotides are TGTGCCAGCAGTTTACTAGGGGCAACTAATGAAAAACTGTTTTTT.

This clone showed up just a few times. The chain uses TRBV12-5 and TRBJ1-4; 8 bases fit TRBD1. This CDR3 contains 15 residues. Germline CDR1 reads LGHNT; CDR2 reads FRNRAP. V shed 4 bases and J 5 bases; nucleotides not matched to a gene: 6. CDR3 sequence (DNA): TGTGCTAGTGGTTCGTTGACAGGGGCAAATGAAAAACTGTTTTTT. It codes for CASGSLTGANEKLFF.